This paragraph reports one T cell receptor beta chain. The antigen remains unidentified. This sample was taken from a study of OX40 agonist ivuxolimab in advanced cancers. The wider study: The patients' treatment was ivuxolimab, an agonistic anti-OX40 (CD134) antibody. Study-level results: Relative to CD4+, CD8+ T cells held more expanded clones on average. At doses 0.1 to 3.0 mg/kg, CD4+ and CD8+ clones expanded. The antigen specificity of the peripheral T cells (those that were expanded) was not determined.

Trimming shortened V by 3 bases and J by 5 bases, and 14 bases separated the two germline ends. Germline V gene lookup returns CDR1 MNHEY and CDR2 SMNVEV (reference sequence). The CDR3 is 14 amino acids. Only in-frame clones appear in the TCRdb table, and some are missing; sequencing was by immunoSEQ multiplex PCR. The table records some 31,000 clones, about 89% of them present only once. The sequences come from CD4+ or CD8+ T cells sorted from blood, collected in a trial of the OX40 agonist ivuxolimab. This clonotype was sampled from an adult with an advanced solid tumor such as melanoma, head and neck, liver or kidney cancer. The J gene is TRBJ2-7, the V gene TRBV27, with D possibly TRBD1 on 6 matching bases. As DNA, the CDR3 is TGTGCCAGCAGTTTCAGGGGACGGGGCCACGAGCAGTACTTC. Its translation: CASSFRGRGHEQYF.